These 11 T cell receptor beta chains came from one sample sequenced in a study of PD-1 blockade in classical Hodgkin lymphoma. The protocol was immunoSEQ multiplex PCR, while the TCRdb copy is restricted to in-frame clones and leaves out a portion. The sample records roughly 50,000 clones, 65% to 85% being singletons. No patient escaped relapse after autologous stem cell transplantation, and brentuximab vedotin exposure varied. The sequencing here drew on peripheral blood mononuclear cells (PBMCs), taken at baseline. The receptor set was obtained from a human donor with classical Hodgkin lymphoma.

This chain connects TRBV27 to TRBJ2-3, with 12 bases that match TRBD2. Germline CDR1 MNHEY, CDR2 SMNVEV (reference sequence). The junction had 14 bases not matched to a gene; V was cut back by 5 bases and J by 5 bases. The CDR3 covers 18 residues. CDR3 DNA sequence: TGTGCCAGCAGTCCCTGGACTAGCGGGATCGGGGGGGGAGATACGCAGTATTTT. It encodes CASSPWTSGIGGGDTQYF.

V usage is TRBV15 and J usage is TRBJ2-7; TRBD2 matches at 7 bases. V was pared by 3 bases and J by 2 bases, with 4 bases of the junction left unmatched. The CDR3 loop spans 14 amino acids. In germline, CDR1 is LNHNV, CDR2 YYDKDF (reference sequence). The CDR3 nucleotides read TGTGCCACCAGCAGTACCGGGAGGACCTACGAGCAGTACTTC. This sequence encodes CATSSTGRTYEQYF.

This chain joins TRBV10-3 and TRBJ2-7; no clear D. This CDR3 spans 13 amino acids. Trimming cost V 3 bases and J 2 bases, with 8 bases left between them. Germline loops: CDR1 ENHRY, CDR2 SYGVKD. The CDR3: CAISERQAYEQYV. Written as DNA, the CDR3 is TGTGCCATCAGTGAACGACAAGCCTACGAGCAGTACGTC.

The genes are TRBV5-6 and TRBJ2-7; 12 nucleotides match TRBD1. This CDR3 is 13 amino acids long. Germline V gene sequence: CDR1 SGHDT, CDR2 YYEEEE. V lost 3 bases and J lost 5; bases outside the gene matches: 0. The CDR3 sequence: CASSWDRGHEQYF. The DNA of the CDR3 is TGTGCCAGCAGCTGGGACAGGGGGCACGAGCAGTACTTC.

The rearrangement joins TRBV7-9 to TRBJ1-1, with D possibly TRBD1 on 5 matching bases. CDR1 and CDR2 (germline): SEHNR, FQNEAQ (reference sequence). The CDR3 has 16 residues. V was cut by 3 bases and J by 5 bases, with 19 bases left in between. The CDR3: CASSFARRGARTEAFF. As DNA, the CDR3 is TGTGCCAGCAGCTTCGCACGTCGAGGGGCGCGAACTGAAGCTTTCTTT.

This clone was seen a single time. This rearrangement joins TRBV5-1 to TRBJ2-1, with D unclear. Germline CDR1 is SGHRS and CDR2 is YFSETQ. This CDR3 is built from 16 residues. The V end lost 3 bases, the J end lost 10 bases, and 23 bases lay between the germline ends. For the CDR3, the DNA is TGCGCCAGCAGCTGGCTGCGTCTGCCGGACCCCGGAGAGCAGTTCTTC. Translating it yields CASSWLRLPDPGEQFF.

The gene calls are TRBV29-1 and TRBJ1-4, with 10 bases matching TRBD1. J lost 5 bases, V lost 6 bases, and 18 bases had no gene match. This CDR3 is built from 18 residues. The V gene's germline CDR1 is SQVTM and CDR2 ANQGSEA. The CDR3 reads CSVPRWGDRGSPNEKLFF. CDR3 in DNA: TGCAGCGTCCCAAGGTGGGGGGACAGGGGTTCTCCGAATGAAAAACTGTTTTTT. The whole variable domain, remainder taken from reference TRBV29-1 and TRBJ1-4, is SAVISQKPSRDICQRGTSLTIQCQVDSQVTMMFWYRQQPGQSLTLIATANQGSEATYESGFVIDKFPISRPNLTFSTLTVSNMSPEDSSIYLCSVPRWGDRGSPNEKLFFGSGTQLSVL.

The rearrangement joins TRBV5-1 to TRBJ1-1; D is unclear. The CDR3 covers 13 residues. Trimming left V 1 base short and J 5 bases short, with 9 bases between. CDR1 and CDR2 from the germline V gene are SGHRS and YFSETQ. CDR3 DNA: TGCGCCAGCAGCTTGACCTTGAGGACTGAAGCTTTCTTT. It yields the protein CASSLTLRTEAFF. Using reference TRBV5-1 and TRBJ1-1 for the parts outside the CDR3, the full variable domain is KAGVTQTPRYLIKTRGQQVTLSCSPISGHRSVSWYQQTPGQGLQFLFEYFSETQRNKGNFPGRFSGRQFSNSRSEMNVSTLELGDSALYLCASSLTLRTEAFFGQGTRLTVV.

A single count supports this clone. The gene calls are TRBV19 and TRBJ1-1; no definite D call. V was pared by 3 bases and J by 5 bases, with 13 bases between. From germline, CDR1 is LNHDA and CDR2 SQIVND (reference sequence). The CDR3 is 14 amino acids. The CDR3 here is CASSMEGHRTEAFF. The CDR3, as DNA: TGTGCCAGTAGTATGGAGGGCCACAGAACTGAAGCTTTCTTT.

As DNA, the CDR3 is TGTGCCAGCAGCTTGTCGGAGACCCAGTACTTC. As protein: CASSLSETQYF. The rearrangement joins TRBV5-4 to TRBJ2-5; D not certain. From germline, CDR1 is SGHNT and CDR2 YYREEE (reference sequence). The CDR3 totals 11 residues. V was pared by 1 base and J by 5 bases, with 3 bases between.

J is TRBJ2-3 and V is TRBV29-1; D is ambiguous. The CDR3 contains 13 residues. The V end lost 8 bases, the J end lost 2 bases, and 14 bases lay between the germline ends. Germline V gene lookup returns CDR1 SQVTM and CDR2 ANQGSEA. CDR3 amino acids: CSPSRSITDTQYF. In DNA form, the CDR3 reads TGCAGCCCGAGCAGGTCAATCACAGATACGCAGTATTTT.